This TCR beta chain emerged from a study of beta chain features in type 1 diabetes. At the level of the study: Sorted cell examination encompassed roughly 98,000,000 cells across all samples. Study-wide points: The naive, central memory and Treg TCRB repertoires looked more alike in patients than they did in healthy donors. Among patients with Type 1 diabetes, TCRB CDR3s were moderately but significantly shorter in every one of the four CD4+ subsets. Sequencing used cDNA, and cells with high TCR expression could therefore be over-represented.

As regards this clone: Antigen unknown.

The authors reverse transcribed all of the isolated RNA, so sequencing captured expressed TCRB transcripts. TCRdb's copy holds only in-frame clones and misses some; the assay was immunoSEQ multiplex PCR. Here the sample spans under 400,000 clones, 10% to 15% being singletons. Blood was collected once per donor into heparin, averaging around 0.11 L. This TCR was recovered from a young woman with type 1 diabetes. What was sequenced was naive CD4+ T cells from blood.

The CDR3 nucleotides read TGTGCCAGCAGCCGGACAGGGGGGAATCAGCCCCAGCATTTT. Translated: CASSRTGGNQPQHF. The rearrangement joins TRBV11-2 to TRBJ1-5, with 10 bases lining up with TRBD1. The CDR3 covers 14 residues. Germline trimming cut 5 bases from V and 4 bases from J; bases unmatched to any gene: 2. Germline V gives CDR1 SGHAT, CDR2 FQNNGV.